This T cell receptor beta chain stems from a study of shared clonotypes between healthy human individuals. Loaded into unsorted PBMC replicate PCRs was around 300 ng DNA, approximately 33,000 T cell genomes. Clones were read by immunoSEQ multiplex PCR, and TCRdb kept only the in-frame ones, dropping some. The sample contains 550,000 to 600,000 clones, around 78% of which appear only once. Trimming took off 5 bases at V and 4 bases at J, with 17 bases between the two ends. CDR3 size: 15 residues. Germline assignment: CDR1 LNHDA and CDR2 SQIVND (reference sequence). The clonotype comes from a woman aged 40 to 50 in good health. Some clones in this sample may be carry-over from other donors' samples. V usage is TRBV19 and J usage is TRBJ2-5; a possible D gene is TRBD2 (6 bases). Sequencing used PBMCs. As DNA, the CDR3 is TGTGCCAGTAGTCCCCTCTCCGGGACTCGAGAGACCCAGTACTTC. Its translation is CASSPLSGTRETQYF.